This T cell receptor (beta chain) was recorded in a study of control samples from healthy donors and cancer patients. Method: immunoSEQ multiplex PCR; TCRdb's copy keeps in-frame clones and lacks some. This sample has approximately 160,000 clones, with 75% to 95% found just once. Per germline, CDR1 SGHRS and CDR2 YFSETQ. V was trimmed by 0 bases and J by 5 bases, leaving 14 bases between them. This CDR3 contains 15 residues. Source material: blood. The chain uses TRBV5-1 and TRBJ2-5, with TRBD2 as a possible D gene (6 bases). The TCR originated in a woman aged 40 to 50 in good health. The CDR3 coding sequence is TGCGCCAGCAGCTTGGCCTCTCAGGAGGGGGAGACCCAGTACTTC. Its protein product is CASSLASQEGETQYF.